These 5 T cell receptor beta chains were sequenced from one sample in a study of identical twins. TCRdb independently ran MiXCR on the 5' RACE reads; one entry per CDR3 protein. The data contain 350,000 or so distinct CDR3 sequences, more than 9% of them singletons. These same data were also listed under a study on yellow fever vaccine responses in identical twins.

Sequencing was performed on CD8+ T cells sorted from blood. Source of these receptors: a woman aged 18-30 years in good health.

CDR3 bases: TGTGCCAGCAGCGTAGAGGGCAACCGGTACCAAGAGACCCAGTACTTC. The encoded protein is CASSVEGNRYQETQYF. The chain couples TRBV9 to TRBJ2-5; D gene unclear. This CDR3 comprises 16 residues. Trimming cost V 0 bases and J 0 bases, with 12 bases left between them. In germline, CDR1 is SGDLS, CDR2 YYNGEE. The full variable domain, with the rest looked up from reference TRBV9 and TRBJ2-5, is DSGVTQTPKHLITATGQRVTLRCSPRSGDLSVYWYQQSLDQGLQFLIQYYNGEERAKGNILERFSAQQFPDLHSELNLSSLELGDSALYFCASSVEGNRYQETQYFGPGTRLLVL.

This clonotype was detected only a few times. This sequence joins TRBV28 and TRBJ2-2, with a tentative D call TRBD1 (6 bases). Germline V gene data show CDR1 as MDHEN and CDR2 as SYDVKM. V was trimmed by 6 bases and J by 5 bases, leaving 19 bases between them. The CDR3 has 16 residues. CDR3 residues: CASSQDSWVRTGELFF. The CDR3 bases are TGTGCCAGCAGCCAGGACAGTTGGGTTAGGACCGGGGAGCTGTTTTTT.

The chain has TRBV10-3 and TRBJ1-1; D gene ambiguous. The CDR3 has 15 amino acids. V gave up 6 bases and J gave up 3 bases, with 17 bases separating them. From germline, CDR1 is ENHRY and CDR2 SYGVKD. The CDR3 DNA is TGTGCCATCAGCTGGGAGAGGGCAGTGGACACTGAAGCTTTCTTT. This encodes CAISWERAVDTEAFF.

The V gene is TRBV20-1, the J gene TRBJ2-3; 9 bases align to TRBD2. J lost 1 base, V lost 5 bases, and 4 bases had no gene match. CDR3 length equals 14 residues. CDR1 is DFQATT, CDR2 SNEGSKA, per germline (reference sequence). CDR3 sequence (DNA): TGCAGTGCTTTAGCGGGGGCCCGCACAGATACGCAGTATTTT. Translating it yields CSALAGARTDTQYF.

This clonotype was detected ten times or more. The chain combines TRBV7-9 with TRBJ2-2; the D is unclear. This CDR3 contains 15 residues. Trimming took 3 bases from V and 0 from J, leaving 8 bases between them. The germline CDR1 and CDR2 sequences are SEHNR and FQNEAQ (reference sequence). The CDR3 spells CASSLGSPNTGELFF. CDR3 sequence (DNA): TGTGCCAGCAGCTTGGGGTCTCCGAACACCGGGGAGCTGTTTTTT. Full variable domain (missing parts from reference TRBV7-9 and TRBJ2-2): DTGVSQNPRHKITKRGQNVTFRCDPISEHNRLYWYRQTLGQGPEFLTYFQNEAQLEKSRLLSDRFSAERPKGSFSTLEIQRTEQGDSAMYLCASSLGSPNTGELFFGEGSRLTVL.